The clone carrying this T cell receptor beta chain has more than one count but fewer than ten. Its cognate antigen is unknown. This record belongs to a study of T-cell memory formation after mild COVID-19. Overall study: For the most part, TCR clusters were specific to one donor. General study results and limits: Clones contracting across day 15 to 85 had a balanced CD4/CD8 profile; later expanding clones leaned CD4+. CD8+ contracting clones occupied EMRA, while CD4+ ones occupied mainly CM and EM. What remained unconfirmed was the SARS-CoV-2 specificity of second-wave clones peaking on day 37.

TCRdb recomputed calls from the 5' RACE reads with MiXCR, one row per CDR3 protein. The sample holds about 150,000 distinct CDR3 sequences, 20% to 25% seen once. Per germline, CDR1 DFQATT and CDR2 SNEGSKA (reference sequence). This CDR3 spans 13 amino acids. Trimming at V came to 5 bases and at J to 2 bases, leaving 5 bases not matched to a gene. The sequenced sample consisted of PBMCs or a T cell subset sorted from them (not recorded which). This chain links TRBV20-1 with TRBJ2-7, with 8 bases fitting TRBD2. This sequence originates from an adult woman who had mild COVID-19 (a few samples of this study predate the infection). Cell type and time point are not known. CDR3 amino acids: CSARGLAAYEQYF. The CDR3 DNA reads as TGCAGTGCTCGAGGACTAGCAGCCTACGAGCAGTACTTC.